These 29 T cell receptor beta chains were all obtained from the same sample, sequenced in a study of cytomegalovirus exposure and HLA in healthy donors. PCR was performed using 60 Vbeta and 13 Jbeta primers. Profiled with immunoSEQ multiplex PCR; TCRdb holds only in-frame clones, not every one. The sample has over 150,000 clones, over 70% seen once; the top ten hold less than 9%. Sample: PBMCs. The receptors derive from a male donor in good health and CMV-seropositive.

This chain links TRBV18 with TRBJ1-2; TRBD1 matches 9 bases. CDR1 KGHSH and CDR2 LQKENI come from the germline V gene. V was pared by 8 bases and J by 3 bases, with 4 bases of the junction left unmatched. This CDR3 comprises 13 residues. CDR3 sequence (DNA): TGTGCCAGCGGGACAGGGACGGACTATGGCTACACCTTC. Translating it yields CASGTGTDYGYTF.

This clone occurred a few times. The chain joins TRBV7-6 to TRBJ1-1; a possible D gene is TRBD1 (5 bases). The CDR3 has 14 residues. Between the trimmed V and J ends, which lost 2 bases and 0 bases, there was a span of 7 bases. Per the germline V gene, CDR1 is SGHVS and CDR2 is FNYEAQ. This CDR3 is CASSLTGLNTEAFF. The CDR3 nucleotides are TGTGCCAGCAGCTTAACAGGATTGAACACTGAAGCTTTCTTT.

The gene calls are TRBV2 and TRBJ1-2; D perhaps matches TRBD1 (6 bases). Germline CDR1 and CDR2: SNHLY and FYNNEI. Between the trimmed V and J ends, which lost 3 bases and 6 bases, there was a span of 11 bases. The CDR3 runs 13 residues. The CDR3 protein is CASSDRGAHGYTF. CDR3 bases: TGTGCCAGCAGTGACCGGGGGGCACATGGCTACACCTTC.

The chain has TRBV6-6 and TRBJ2-3; D is ambiguous. The V gene lost 4 bases and the J gene lost 5 bases, with 10 bases spanning the gap. Looked up from germline, CDR1 is MNHNY and CDR2 is SVGAGI (reference sequence). This CDR3 is built from 13 residues. In nucleotides, the CDR3 is TGTGCCAGCAGTTCCTTGTCAGGAGATACGCAGTATTTT. Translation gives CASSSLSGDTQYF.

The rearrangement joins TRBV18 to TRBJ1-1; 9 nucleotides line up with TRBD1. CDR1 is KGHSH, CDR2 LQKENI, per germline. This CDR3 is built from 15 residues. J was trimmed by 1 base and V by 3 bases; bases with no gene match: 3. CDR3 DNA sequence: TGTGCCAGCTCACCCGGACAGGGGAAGAACACTGAAGCTTTCTTT. It translates to CASSPGQGKNTEAFF.

The chain has TRBV5-8 and TRBJ2-7; the match to TRBD2 covers 7 bases. V shed 1 base, J shed 6 bases, and the junction held 7 bases outside the gene matches. The CDR3 consists of 14 residues. Looked up from germline, CDR1 is SGHTS and CDR2 is YDEGEE. The CDR3 loop reads CASSLWPSGLEQYF. Here the CDR3 DNA reads TGTGCCAGCAGCTTGTGGCCTAGCGGACTCGAGCAGTACTTC.

The chain has TRBV5-6 and TRBJ2-7; TRBD2 matches at 8 bases. With V trimmed by 0 bases and J by 0 bases, 8 bases remained unmatched. The CDR3 is 17 residues long. Looked up from germline, CDR1 is SGHDT and CDR2 is YYEEEE. Written as DNA, the CDR3 is TGTGCCAGCAGCTTGGGAGAAGCGGGGGCCCCCTCCTACGAGCAGTACTTC. Its protein product is CASSLGEAGAPSYEQYF.

The CDR3 region is CASSPTGGPYEQYF. The CDR3 region has the DNA TGTGCCAGCAGCCCGACAGGGGGACCCTACGAGCAGTACTTC. The gene calls are TRBV2 and TRBJ2-7, with 9 bases identical to TRBD1. The CDR3 covers 14 residues. The ends lost 6 bases at V and 2 bases at J; junction bases unmatched: 5. Germline V lookup: CDR1 SNHLY, CDR2 FYNNEI.

In this sample, this clone turned up once. V gene TRBV25-1 combines with J gene TRBJ1-6; D remains unclear. V gave up 4 bases and J gave up 10 bases, with 14 bases separating them. The germline gives CDR1 MGHDK, CDR2 SYGVNS. The CDR3 runs to 14 residues. Written as DNA, the CDR3 is TGTGCCAGCAGTGCAGACATAGAATGGTCACCCCTCCACTTT. It is translated as CASSADIEWSPLHF. The full variable domain, with the rest looked up from reference TRBV25-1 and TRBJ1-6, is EADIYQTPRYLVIGTGKKITLECSQTMGHDKMYWYQQDPGMELHLIHYSYGVNSTEKGDLSSESTVSRIRTEHFPLTLESARPSHTSQYLCASSADIEWSPLHFGNGTRLTVT.

The chain carries TRBV6-5 and TRBJ1-2; TRBD1 might be the D (5 bases). Trimming removed 7 bases from V and 7 bases from J, with 13 bases in between. There are 12 residues in the CDR3. CDR1 is MNHEY and CDR2 is SVGAGI in the germline V gene. The CDR3 nucleotides read TGTGCCAGCACCCCTGCCACAGGTGGCTACACCTTC. This encodes CASTPATGGYTF.

The V call is TRBV14, the J call TRBJ1-3; D unresolved. Trimming cost V 4 bases and J 0 bases, with 19 bases left between them. The CDR3 runs 18 residues. The germline CDR1 and CDR2 sequences are SGHDN and FVKESK. The CDR3 DNA sequence: TGTGCCAGCAGCCCACATCAGATCGGCGGAAGCTCTGGAAACACCATATATTTT. This sequence encodes CASSPHQIGGSSGNTIYF.

In nucleotides, the CDR3 is TGTGCCAGCAGCCTTAATCCAGGGCGAGGGAACACTGAAGCTTTCTTT. Translating gives CASSLNPGRGNTEAFF. The chain links TRBV9 to TRBJ1-1; D is possibly TRBD1 (5 bases). The germline V gene encodes CDR1 SGDLS and CDR2 YYNGEE. The CDR3 consists of 16 residues. V shed 4 bases and J shed 1 base, with 17 bases lying between them.

This clone was seen just once. This chain joins TRBV6-6 and TRBJ2-3; perhaps TRBD1 as D (5 bases). This CDR3 is built from 15 residues. CDR1 MNHNY and CDR2 SVGAGI come from the germline V gene (reference sequence). With 0 bases removed from V and 2 bases from J, the gap between germline ends came to 9 bases. DNA for the CDR3: TGTGCCAGCAGTTACTCGAAAGGGGCCACAGATACGCAGTATTTT. The encoded protein is CASSYSKGATDTQYF.

The rearrangement joins TRBV4-1 to TRBJ1-4, with 9 bases that match TRBD1. The CDR3 runs 18 residues. Germline trimming cut 2 bases from V and 5 bases from J; bases unmatched to any gene: 12. Germline loops: CDR1 MGHRA, CDR2 YSYEKL. The CDR3 nucleotides read TGCGCCAGCAGCCAACGCCCGGGACAGGGAAGGTCCAATGAAAAACTGTTTTTT. Protein product: CASSQRPGQGRSNEKLFF.

This sequence joins TRBV30 and TRBJ1-2, with a tentative D call TRBD1 (6 bases). The CDR3 is 13 amino acids. Germline CDR1 GTSNPN, CDR2 SVGIG (reference sequence). V dropped 3 bases and J dropped 8 bases, with 16 bases sitting between them. The CDR3 loop is CAWRGRGARGYTF. CDR3 DNA sequence: TGTGCCTGGAGGGGGCGGGGGGCTAGAGGCTACACCTTC.

This chain uses TRBV9 with TRBJ2-1, with a tentative D call TRBD2 (6 bases). The V gene lost 4 bases and the J gene lost 7 bases, with 21 bases spanning the gap. Germline CDR1 and CDR2: SGDLS and YYNGEE. The length of the CDR3 is 16 residues. The CDR3 spells CASSSAWGGAGNEQFF. The CDR3 region has the DNA TGTGCCAGCAGCTCTGCCTGGGGCGGGGCGGGGAATGAGCAGTTCTTC.

The rearrangement links TRBV6-1 to TRBJ2-3; 9 bases are a match to TRBD2. The length of the CDR3 is 13 residues. The V gene's germline CDR1 is MNHNS and CDR2 SASEGT. DNA of the CDR3: TGTGCATCTAGGGGACTAGCCCCCGATACGCAGTATTTT. Protein product: CASRGLAPDTQYF.

The V and J genes are TRBV6-5 and TRBJ1-6, with D possibly matching TRBD1 (6 bases). The CDR3 is made up of 16 amino acids. The V gene's germline CDR1 is MNHEY and CDR2 SVGAGI. V was trimmed by 2 bases and J by 10 bases, leaving 18 bases between them. This CDR3 reads CASSYATTGFGSPLHF. The CDR3 nucleotides read TGTGCCAGCAGTTACGCTACAACAGGGTTCGGATCACCCCTCCACTTT.

The DNA of the CDR3 is TGTGCCAGCAGCCCCCGGGACTGGGGGGAGACCCAGTACTTC. It yields the protein CASSPRDWGETQYF. The gene calls are TRBV6-5 and TRBJ2-5, with D perhaps TRBD2 (6 bases). The germline gives CDR1 MNHEY, CDR2 SVGAGI. The CDR3 runs 14 residues. With 6 bases removed from V and 5 bases from J, the gap between germline ends came to 16 bases.

The chain uses TRBV18 and TRBJ1-2; 8 positions match TRBD1. J was trimmed by 2 bases and V by 3 bases; bases with no gene match: 5. The germline CDR1 and CDR2 sequences are KGHSH and LQKENI. This CDR3 region has 15 residues. The CDR3 protein is CASSPLDRENYGYTF. DNA for the CDR3: TGTGCCAGCTCACCCTTGGACAGGGAAAACTATGGCTACACCTTC. Using reference TRBV18 and TRBJ1-2 for the parts outside the CDR3, the full variable domain is NAGVMQNPRHLVRRRGQEARLRCSPMKGHSHVYWYRQLPEEGLKFMVYLQKENIIDESGMPKERFSAEFPKEGPSILRIQQVVRGDSAAYFCASSPLDRENYGYTFGSGTRLTVV.

The J gene is TRBJ1-4, the V gene TRBV5-8; TRBD1 agrees at 7 bases. V dropped 6 bases and J dropped 8; count of bases not matched to a gene: 7. This CDR3 is 13 amino acids long. The V gene's germline CDR1 is SGHTS and CDR2 YDEGEE. CDR3: CASNSGGGEKLFF. CDR3 nucleotide sequence: TGTGCCAGCAACTCAGGGGGTGGGGAAAAACTGTTTTTT.

This sequence joins TRBV19 and TRBJ1-2, with unresolved D. CDR1 is LNHDA, CDR2 SQIVND, per germline (reference sequence). The CDR3 is 12 amino acids. V gave up 2 bases and J gave up 4 bases, with 5 bases separating them. The DNA of the CDR3 is TGTGCCAGTAGTATACCATTCTATGGCTACACCTTC. Its protein is CASSIPFYGYTF. Drawing the rest from reference TRBV19 and TRBJ1-2, the complete variable domain is DGGITQSPKYLFRKEGQNVTLSCEQNLNHDAMYWYRQDPGQGLRLIYYSQIVNDFQKGDIAEGYSVSREKKESFPLTVTSAQKNPTAFYLCASSIPFYGYTFGSGTRLTVV.

V gene TRBV6-5 combines with J gene TRBJ2-1, with 7 bases aligning to TRBD1. Germline V gene sequence: CDR1 MNHEY, CDR2 SVGAGI. This CDR3 is 15 amino acids long. V lost 5 bases and J lost 6; bases outside the gene matches: 10. The CDR3 bases are TGTGCCAGCAGTCCCGGGACAGTCCCCTCCAATGAGCAGTTCTTC. Encoded protein: CASSPGTVPSNEQFF.

In this sample, this clone turned up a few times. For the CDR3, the DNA is TGTGCCAGCAGCTCTGGCGGGGGCCCCACAGATACGCAGTATTTT. Translation gives CASSSGGGPTDTQYF. This chain uses TRBV5-6 with TRBJ2-3; D is possibly TRBD2 (7 bases). V was trimmed by 3 bases and J by 2 bases, leaving 13 bases between them. The CDR3 contains 15 residues. Germline V lookup: CDR1 SGHDT, CDR2 YYEEEE.

V gene TRBV2 combines with J gene TRBJ1-4; no reliable D call. The V end was cut by 4 bases, the J end by 7 bases, with 10 bases between. CDR3 size: 13 residues. Germline CDR1 SNHLY, CDR2 FYNNEI. The CDR3 sequence: CASSGVGGEKLFF. CDR3 coding DNA: TGTGCCAGCAGTGGGGTCGGCGGTGAAAAACTGTTTTTT.

Of note for this clone: Other DNA sequences from this sample encode an identical CDR3 as well. V usage is TRBV5-1 and J usage is TRBJ2-3; D might be TRBD2 (6 bases). Trimming cost V 4 bases and J 2 bases, with 11 bases left between them. Looked up from germline, CDR1 is SGHRS and CDR2 is YFSETQ. The CDR3 is 14 amino acids. CDR3 residues: CASSLDYHTDTQYF. The CDR3 nucleotides are TGCGCCAGCAGCCTGGACTATCACACAGATACGCAGTATTTT.

This clone was detected a few times. The rearrangement links TRBV29-1 to TRBJ1-1; possible D gene TRBD1, 5 bases. The CDR3 runs to 10 residues. Germline V gene lookup returns CDR1 SQVTM and CDR2 ANQGSEA. V was shortened by 0 bases and J by 11 bases, with 7 bases between the two germline ends. CDR3 region: CSVEEGGAFF. The CDR3 nucleotides are TGCAGCGTTGAAGAGGGGGGGGCTTTCTTT.

The rearrangement uses TRBV6-5 and TRBJ1-6; D possibly corresponds to TRBD1 (5 bases). Germline loops: CDR1 MNHEY, CDR2 SVGAGI. Trimming stripped 5 bases from V and 9 bases from J, with 17 bases between. The CDR3 consists of 15 residues. The CDR3 loop reads CASSARQNQISPLHF. DNA for the CDR3: TGTGCCAGCAGTGCCCGACAGAATCAGATTTCACCCCTCCACTTT.

The V call is TRBV5-4, the J call TRBJ2-7; weak D call: TRBD1 (6 bases). Per germline, CDR1 SGHNT and CDR2 YYREEE (reference sequence). Trimming removed 2 bases from V and 3 bases from J, with 9 bases in between. The CDR3 has 13 amino acids. The CDR3 is CASSFRGFYEQYF. CDR3 in DNA: TGTGCCAGCAGCTTCAGGGGTTTCTACGAGCAGTACTTC.